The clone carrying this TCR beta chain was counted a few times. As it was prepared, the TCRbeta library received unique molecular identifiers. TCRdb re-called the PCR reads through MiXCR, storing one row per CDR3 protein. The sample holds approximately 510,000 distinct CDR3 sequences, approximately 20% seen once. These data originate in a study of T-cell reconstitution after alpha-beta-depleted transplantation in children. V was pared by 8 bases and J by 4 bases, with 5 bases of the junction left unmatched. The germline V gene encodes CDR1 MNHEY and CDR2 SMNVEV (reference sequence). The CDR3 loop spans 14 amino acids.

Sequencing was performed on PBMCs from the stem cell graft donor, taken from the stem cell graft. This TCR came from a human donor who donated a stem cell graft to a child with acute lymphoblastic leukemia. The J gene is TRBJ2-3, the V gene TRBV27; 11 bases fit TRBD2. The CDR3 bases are TGTGCCAGCGCCGGACTAGCGGGCCCAGATACGCAGTATTTT. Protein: CASAGLAGPDTQYF.